Below are 12 T cell receptor beta chains sequenced from a single sample in a study of blood T cell repertoires in COVID-19. Clones were read by immunoSEQ multiplex PCR, and TCRdb kept only the in-frame ones, dropping some. The profile shows 200,000 to 250,000 clones, under 90% of them singletons. The material sequenced was peripheral blood. Receptors were obtained from a man aged 30 to 45 with active or convalescent COVID-19.

The chain combines TRBV2 with TRBJ2-4; 9 bases align to TRBD2. Germline values: CDR1 SNHLY, CDR2 FYNNEI. This CDR3 is built from 19 residues. The ends lost 1 base at V and 3 bases at J; junction bases unmatched: 13. This CDR3 is CASSEGLAGLVLGKNIQYF. In DNA, the CDR3 is TGTGCCAGCAGTGAAGGGCTAGCGGGACTGGTTTTGGGCAAAAACATTCAGTACTTC.

The rearrangement joins TRBV27 to TRBJ1-2; unclear D gene. V shed 3 bases and J shed 7 bases, with 12 bases lying between them. Germline CDR1 MNHEY, CDR2 SMNVEV (reference sequence). CDR3 length: 13 residues. The CDR3 DNA is TGTGCCAGCAGTTTTGTAGGGAGTGGTGGCTACACCTTC. Amino acids: CASSFVGSGGYTF.

This chain uses TRBV28 with TRBJ1-6; D not resolved. V was shortened by 4 bases and J by 13 bases, with 11 bases between the two germline ends. This CDR3 contains 12 residues. Germline V gene sequence: CDR1 MDHEN, CDR2 SYDVKM. CDR3 region: CASSSTRSPLHF. The CDR3 DNA is TGTGCCAGCAGTTCCACCAGATCTCCCCTCCACTTT. The variable domain in full, with the rest retrieved from reference TRBV28 and TRBJ1-6, is DVKVTQSSRYLVKRTGEKVFLECVQDMDHENMFWYRQDPGLGLRLIYFSYDVKMKEKGDIPEGYSVSREKKERFSLILESASTNQTSMYLCASSSTRSPLHFGNGTRLTVT.

The chain couples TRBV9 to TRBJ2-3; 7 nucleotides align to TRBD2. Germline lookup yields CDR1 SGDLS and CDR2 YYNGEE. The CDR3 covers 14 residues. Losses at the gene ends were 4 bases for V and 2 bases for J; bases not matched to a gene: 4. The CDR3: CASSQGTITDTQYF. CDR3 DNA: TGTGCCAGCAGCCAAGGGACTATCACAGATACGCAGTATTTT.

The chain uses TRBV18 and TRBJ1-1; the D gene is possibly TRBD1 (5 bases). The CDR3 is 14 residues long. Trimming cost V 2 bases and J 0 bases, with 7 bases left between them. Germline assignment: CDR1 KGHSH and CDR2 LQKENI. DNA for the CDR3: TGTGCCAGCTCACCAGGGGGGATGAACACTGAAGCTTTCTTT. Translation gives CASSPGGMNTEAFF. The variable domain in full, with the rest retrieved from reference TRBV18 and TRBJ1-1, is NAGVMQNPRHLVRRRGQEARLRCSPMKGHSHVYWYRQLPEEGLKFMVYLQKENIIDESGMPKERFSAEFPKEGPSILRIQQVVRGDSAAYFCASSPGGMNTEAFFGQGTRLTVV.

This chain joins TRBV5-1 and TRBJ2-3, with TRBD2 matching 10 bases. The CDR3 covers 15 residues. Germline values: CDR1 SGHRS, CDR2 YFSETQ. V shed 2 bases, J shed 5 bases, and the junction held 5 bases outside the gene matches. The CDR3 DNA follows: TGCGCCAGCAGCTTCGGACTAGCGGTACAAGATACGCAGTATTTT. As protein: CASSFGLAVQDTQYF.

J is TRBJ2-7 and V is TRBV11-1, with D possibly TRBD2 on 7 matching bases. The CDR3 runs 14 residues. Germline V gene data show CDR1 as SGHAT and CDR2 as FQDESV (reference sequence). Trimming took off 11 bases at V and 2 bases at J, with 19 bases between the two ends. The chain's CDR3 is CASGTGGRAYEQYF. The DNA of the CDR3 is TGTGCCTCAGGAACGGGGGGCAGAGCCTACGAGCAGTACTTC.

V gene TRBV6-6 combines with J gene TRBJ1-1, with D hard to call. The V gene lost 0 bases and the J gene lost 6 bases, with 8 bases spanning the gap. The CDR3 extends over 13 amino acids. CDR1 is MNHNY, CDR2 SVGAGI, per germline (reference sequence). The DNA of the CDR3 is TGTGCCAGCAGTTACTCTGAGGTCGCTGAAGCTTTCTTT. This gives the protein CASSYSEVAEAFF.

This clone showed up just once. The rearrangement joins TRBV6-6 to TRBJ2-1; D gene unclear. The V gene's germline CDR1 is MNHNY and CDR2 SVGAGI (reference sequence). The CDR3 runs 16 residues. V shed 1 base and J shed 0 bases, with 10 bases lying between them. The CDR3 is CASSYLGSISYNEQFF. CDR3 DNA sequence: TGTGCCAGCAGTTACTTGGGCAGCATCTCCTACAATGAGCAGTTCTTC.

V usage is TRBV5-6 and J usage is TRBJ2-7, with 11 nucleotides matching TRBD1. The V gene end was trimmed by 0 bases and the J gene end by 5 bases; junction bases not matched to a gene: 7. The CDR3 sequence is 16 residues long. Germline-derived CDR1 and CDR2 are SGHDT and YYEEEE. CDR3 nucleotides: TGTGCCAGCAGCTTGGCCCCTGGACAGGGGGCCGACGAGCAGTACTTC. This encodes CASSLAPGQGADEQYF. The full variable domain, in which reference TRBV5-6 and TRBJ2-7 provide the parts outside the CDR3, is DAGVTQSPTHLIKTRGQQVTLRCSPKSGHDTVSWYQQALGQGPQFIFQYYEEEERQRGNFPDRFSGHQFPNYSSELNVNALLLGDSALYLCASSLAPGQGADEQYFGPGTRLTVT.

The V gene is TRBV7-9, the J gene TRBJ1-2; no definite D call. Trimming cost V 10 bases and J 3 bases, with 12 bases left between them. Germline CDR1 is SEHNR and CDR2 is FQNEAQ (reference sequence). The CDR3 spans 12 residues. CDR3 residues: CATKAVYYGYTF. The CDR3 DNA follows: TGTGCCACCAAGGCGGTCTACTATGGCTACACCTTC.

This chain connects TRBV5-4 to TRBJ2-5; no clear D. V lost 1 base and J 5 bases, leaving 6 bases between the germline ends. There are 12 residues in the CDR3. Germline V gene data show CDR1 as SGHNT and CDR2 as YYREEE (reference sequence). The CDR3 protein is CASSLSGETQYF. CDR3 nucleotide sequence: TGTGCCAGCAGCTTGTCCGGGGAGACCCAGTACTTC.